These T cell receptor beta chains were read from a single sample in a study of blood T cell repertoires in COVID-19. Sequencing used immunoSEQ multiplex PCR; TCRdb keeps in-frame clones, though not all of them. The data show some 150,000 clones, 70% to 90% seen once. Sequenced input: peripheral blood. These TCRs come from a woman aged 60-75 years with COVID-19, enrolled during active disease. Both conserved end residues are part of each CDR3. Fields, in order: CDR3 DNA, CDR3 protein, J gene, clone size, D gene, V gene. The D gene is left open where the match is weak. Size is omitted from some rows. Given values are once, few, many or a class for expanded clones.

DNA: TGTGCCTGGAGTGGGACAGGGGGTGAAAAACTGTTTTTT
CDR3: CAWSGTGGEKLFF
J: TRBJ1-4
size: .
D: TRBD1
V: TRBV30

DNA: TGTGCCAGCAGCATCGTATCCGGGACAACCTACGAGCAGTACTTC
CDR3: CASSIVSGTTYEQYF
J: TRBJ2-7
size: .
D: .
V: TRBV13

DNA: TGTGCCAGCAGTGGCATACAGGGAAACCATCAGCCCCAGCATTTT
CDR3: CASSGIQGNHQPQHF
J: TRBJ1-5
size: .
D: .
V: TRBV6-2/TRBV6-3

DNA: TGTGCCAGCTCCCCCGATGACTCTGAAGCTTTCTTT
CDR3: CASSPDDSEAFF
J: TRBJ1-1
size: .
D: .
V: TRBV2

DNA: TGTGCCAGCAGTTGGACTAGCGGGGGGAGTGAGCAGTACTTC
CDR3: CASSWTSGGSEQYF
J: TRBJ2-7
size: .
D: TRBD2
V: TRBV11-1

DNA: TGTGCCAGCAGCTCTCAGAGAGGGTTGAACACTGAAGCTTTCTTT
CDR3: CASSSQRGLNTEAFF
J: TRBJ1-1
size: once
D: .
V: TRBV7-2

DNA: TGCAGCGTTGAGTTGCGGTATGGCTACACCTTC
CDR3: CSVELRYGYTF
J: TRBJ1-2
size: .
D: .
V: TRBV29-1

DNA: TGTGCCAGCAGCGTCGTAGCGGACCAGAGCACAGATACGCAGTATTTT
CDR3: CASSVVADQSTDTQYF
J: TRBJ2-3
size: .
D: .
V: TRBV9

DNA: TGTGCCAGCAGCTCGGGAGGGACAGGGTTTACAGATACGCAGTATTTT
CDR3: CASSSGGTGFTDTQYF
J: TRBJ2-3
size: .
D: .
V: TRBV7-2

DNA: TGTGCCAGCAGCGCAACACTAGGGGAGGCAGAGACCCAGTACTTC
CDR3: CASSATLGEAETQYF
J: TRBJ2-5
size: .
D: .
V: TRBV21-1

DNA: TGTGCCTGGAGTTGGGAGACAGGCTACTACGAGCAGTACTTC
CDR3: CAWSWETGYYEQYF
J: TRBJ2-7
size: once
D: .
V: TRBV30

DNA: TGCGCCAGCACAACAGGGCCATTTCCCCCGATGTATGAGCAGTTCTTC
CDR3: CASTTGPFPPMYEQFF
J: TRBJ2-1
size: .
D: .
V: TRBV10-2

DNA: TGTGCCAGCAGCTTCAGCTCTAGCGGGGGGGCCGGTGAGCAGTTCTTC
CDR3: CASSFSSSGGAGEQFF
J: TRBJ2-1
size: .
D: TRBD2
V: TRBV7-6

DNA: TGTGCCAGCAGCGCCTCGGGGGTCTATGGCTACACCTTC
CDR3: CASSASGVYGYTF
J: TRBJ1-2
size: once
D: .
V: TRBV9

DNA: TGCGCCAGCAGGCCACGAGATTATATGAACACTGAAGCTTTCTTT
CDR3: CASRPRDYMNTEAFF
J: TRBJ1-1
size: .
D: .
V: TRBV5-1

DNA: TGTGCCATCAGTGAGTCGGTGGCAGGGAGGGTTGAAGCTTTCTTT
CDR3: CAISESVAGRVEAFF
J: TRBJ1-1
size: .
D: .
V: TRBV10-3

DNA: TGTGCCCGCAGCGCAACCCCGGGGGGGCTAGCGGGGGGACGAGCCAAAAACATTCAGTACTTC
CDR3: CARSATPGGLAGGRAKNIQYF
J: TRBJ2-4
size: .
D: TRBD2
V: TRBV9

DNA: TGTGCCAGCAGTGAAAGAAGTCGGGGGTACCAAGAGACCCAGTACTTC
CDR3: CASSERSRGYQETQYF
J: TRBJ2-5
size: .
D: .
V: TRBV6-1

DNA: TGTGCCAGTAGTATGACGAGGGCCGGTTCCTACGAGCAGTACTTC
CDR3: CASSMTRAGSYEQYF
J: TRBJ2-7
size: .
D: .
V: TRBV19

DNA: TGTGCCAGCAGCTCGGGACACAAAAACATTCAGTACTTC
CDR3: CASSSGHKNIQYF
J: TRBJ2-4
size: .
D: .
V: TRBV11-2

DNA: TGTGCCAGCAGCCAAAGACCGACAGGGTACGAGCAGTACTTC
CDR3: CASSQRPTGYEQYF
J: TRBJ2-7
size: .
D: TRBD1
V: TRBV14

DNA: TGTGCCAGCAGCTCCGGGGGGCGTTCTAATGAAAAACTGTTTTTT
CDR3: CASSSGGRSNEKLFF
J: TRBJ1-4
size: .
D: .
V: TRBV7-8

DNA: TGTGCCTGCCGCGCGGGGGCGCTTGGGGAGACCCAGTACTTC
CDR3: CACRAGALGETQYF
J: TRBJ2-5
size: .
D: .
V: TRBV30

DNA: TGTGCCAGCAGCCGGGACAGCCAAGAGACCCAGTACTTC
CDR3: CASSRDSQETQYF
J: TRBJ2-5
size: once
D: TRBD1
V: TRBV7-3

DNA: TGCGCCAGCAGCTTGGGCCAGCGGGGTCCCTCCTACGAGCAGTACTTC
CDR3: CASSLGQRGPSYEQYF
J: TRBJ2-7
size: .
D: TRBD2
V: TRBV5-1

DNA: TGTGCCAGCAGAGGACAGGGGGGATCTGGAAACACCATATATTTT
CDR3: CASRGQGGSGNTIYF
J: TRBJ1-3
size: .
D: TRBD1
V: TRBV6-6

DNA: TGTGCCAGCAGCTTAATGTCAATTCAGGGAAATGAGCAGTTCTTC
CDR3: CASSLMSIQGNEQFF
J: TRBJ2-1
size: .
D: .
V: TRBV7-3

DNA: TGTGCCTGGAGTGTTTCGGGCCGGGGGGAGACCCAGTACTTC
CDR3: CAWSVSGRGETQYF
J: TRBJ2-5
size: .
D: .
V: TRBV30

DNA: TGTGCCAGCTCACCCGGGACAGCGGGTTTTTTGCACACTGAAGCTTTCTTT
CDR3: CASSPGTAGFLHTEAFF
J: TRBJ1-1
size: .
D: TRBD1
V: TRBV18

DNA: TGTGCCAGCACAGAGGGCTATGGCTACACCTTC
CDR3: CASTEGYGYTF
J: TRBJ1-2
size: .
D: .
V: TRBV28

DNA: TGCGCCAGCAGCTTGGATGCTGAAACTAGCACAGATACGCAGTATTTT
CDR3: CASSLDAETSTDTQYF
J: TRBJ2-3
size: .
D: .
V: TRBV5-1

DNA: TGCGCCAGCAGCCGAATGACTAGCGGGGGGAGCACAGATACGCAGTATTTT
CDR3: CASSRMTSGGSTDTQYF
J: TRBJ2-3
size: .
D: TRBD2
V: TRBV5-1

DNA: TGTGCCAGCAGCCGGGTGGACAGGGATCGCTCGGGCTACACCTTC
CDR3: CASSRVDRDRSGYTF
J: TRBJ1-2
size: .
D: TRBD1
V: TRBV16